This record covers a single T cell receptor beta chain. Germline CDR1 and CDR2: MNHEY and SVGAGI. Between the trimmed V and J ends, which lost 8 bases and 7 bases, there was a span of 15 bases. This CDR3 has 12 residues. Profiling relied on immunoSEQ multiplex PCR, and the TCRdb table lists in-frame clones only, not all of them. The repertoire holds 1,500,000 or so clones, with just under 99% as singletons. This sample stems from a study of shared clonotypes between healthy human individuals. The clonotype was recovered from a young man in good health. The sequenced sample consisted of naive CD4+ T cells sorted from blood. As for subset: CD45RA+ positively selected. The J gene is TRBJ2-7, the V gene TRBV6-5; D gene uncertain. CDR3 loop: CASGNSAREQYF. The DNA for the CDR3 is TGTGCCAGCGGTAACAGTGCGAGGGAGCAGTACTTC.